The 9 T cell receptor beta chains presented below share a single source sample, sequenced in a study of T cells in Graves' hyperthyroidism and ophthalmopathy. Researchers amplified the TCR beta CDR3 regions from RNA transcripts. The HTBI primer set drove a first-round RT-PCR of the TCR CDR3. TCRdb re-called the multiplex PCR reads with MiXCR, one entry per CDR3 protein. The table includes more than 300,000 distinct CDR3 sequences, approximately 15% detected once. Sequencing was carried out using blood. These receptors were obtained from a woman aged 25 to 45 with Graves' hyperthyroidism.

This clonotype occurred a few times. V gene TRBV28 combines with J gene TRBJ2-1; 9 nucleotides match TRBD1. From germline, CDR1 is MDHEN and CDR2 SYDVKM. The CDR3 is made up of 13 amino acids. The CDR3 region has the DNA TGTGGAAGTCGGGACAGGGCGATTAATGAGCAGTTCTTC. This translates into CGSRDRAINEQFF.

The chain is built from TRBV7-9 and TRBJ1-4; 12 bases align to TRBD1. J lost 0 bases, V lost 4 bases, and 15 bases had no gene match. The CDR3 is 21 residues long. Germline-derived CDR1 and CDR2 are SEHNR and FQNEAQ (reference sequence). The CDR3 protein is CASSSVAGQGAYFATNEKLFF. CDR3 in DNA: TGTGCCAGCAGCTCCGTGGCGGGACAGGGGGCTTATTTTGCAACTAATGAAAAACTGTTTTTT.

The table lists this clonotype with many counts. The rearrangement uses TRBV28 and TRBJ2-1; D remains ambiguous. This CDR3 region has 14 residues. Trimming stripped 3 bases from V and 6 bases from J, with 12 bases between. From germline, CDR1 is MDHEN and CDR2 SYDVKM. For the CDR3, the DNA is TGTGCCAGCAGTTTCGTTTATGGCACCAATGAGCAGTTCTTC. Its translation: CASSFVYGTNEQFF.

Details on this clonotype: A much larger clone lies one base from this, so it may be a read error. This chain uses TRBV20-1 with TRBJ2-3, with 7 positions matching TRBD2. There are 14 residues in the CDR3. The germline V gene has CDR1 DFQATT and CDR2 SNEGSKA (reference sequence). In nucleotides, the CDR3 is TGCAGTGCTGAGACTAGCCGCAACACAGATACGCGGTATTTT. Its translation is CSAETSRNTDTRYF.

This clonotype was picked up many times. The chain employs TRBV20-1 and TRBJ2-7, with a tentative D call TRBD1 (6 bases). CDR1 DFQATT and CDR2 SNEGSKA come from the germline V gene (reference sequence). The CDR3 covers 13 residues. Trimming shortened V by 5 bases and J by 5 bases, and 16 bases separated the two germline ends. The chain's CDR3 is CSADTGTRDEQYF. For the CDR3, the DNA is TGCAGTGCTGACACCGGGACACGAGACGAGCAGTACTTC.

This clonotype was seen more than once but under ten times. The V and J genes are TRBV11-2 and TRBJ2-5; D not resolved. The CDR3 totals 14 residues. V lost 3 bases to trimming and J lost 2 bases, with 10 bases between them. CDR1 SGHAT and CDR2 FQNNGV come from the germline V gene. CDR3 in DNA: TGTGCCAGCAGCTTTCGTAGTCAGCAAGAGACCCAGTACTTC. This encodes CASSFRSQQETQYF.

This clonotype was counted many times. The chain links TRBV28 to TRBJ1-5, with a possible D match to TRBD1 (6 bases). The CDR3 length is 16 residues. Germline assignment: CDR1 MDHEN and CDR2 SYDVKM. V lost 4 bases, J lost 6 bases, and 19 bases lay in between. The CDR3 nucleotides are TGTGCCAGCAGTTCCGGAGGACAGAGCCGAAGTCAGCCCCAGCATTTT. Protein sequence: CASSSGGQSRSQPQHF.

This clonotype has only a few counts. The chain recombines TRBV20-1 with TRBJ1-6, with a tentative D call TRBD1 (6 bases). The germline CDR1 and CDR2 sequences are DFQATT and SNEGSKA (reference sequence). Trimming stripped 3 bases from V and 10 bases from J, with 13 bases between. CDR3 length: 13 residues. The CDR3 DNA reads TGCAGTGCTAGGCCGGACAGTAGCTCACCCCTCCACTTT. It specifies CSARPDSSSPLHF.

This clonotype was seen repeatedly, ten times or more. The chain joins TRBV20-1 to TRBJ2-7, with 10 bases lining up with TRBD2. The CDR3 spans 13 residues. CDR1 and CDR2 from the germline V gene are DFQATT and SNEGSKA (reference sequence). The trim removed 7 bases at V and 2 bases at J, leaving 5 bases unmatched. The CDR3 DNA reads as TGCAGTGTTTCTAGCGGGAGTCCCTACGAGCAGTACTTC. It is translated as CSVSSGSPYEQYF.